This T cell receptor beta chain was recovered during a study of yellow fever vaccine responses in identical twins. Whole-study results and caveats: Vaccine T cell responses of twins reportedly seemed partly convergent and partly personalized.

Germline V lookup: CDR1 WSHSY, CDR2 SAAADI. The V end lost 7 bases, the J end lost 8 bases, and 20 bases lay between the germline ends. The CDR3 extends over 14 amino acids. Note on this clonotype: Its cognate antigen is unknown.

TCRdb reanalysed the RT-PCR reads using MiXCR and keeps one entry per CDR3 protein. The repertoire holds some 20,000 distinct CDR3 sequences, with roughly 80% as singletons. The sequencing here drew on T cells from blood (PBMCs), unsorted or a sorted subset (not recorded which), taken before or after yellow fever vaccination (not recorded which). The chain is built from TRBV10-2 and TRBJ1-2; no reliable D call. The TCR originated in a young woman who received the yellow fever vaccine. In nucleotides, the CDR3 is TGCGCCAGCAACGGAGACGGATTGACGGGAGGCTACACCTTC. This codes for CASNGDGLTGGYTF.